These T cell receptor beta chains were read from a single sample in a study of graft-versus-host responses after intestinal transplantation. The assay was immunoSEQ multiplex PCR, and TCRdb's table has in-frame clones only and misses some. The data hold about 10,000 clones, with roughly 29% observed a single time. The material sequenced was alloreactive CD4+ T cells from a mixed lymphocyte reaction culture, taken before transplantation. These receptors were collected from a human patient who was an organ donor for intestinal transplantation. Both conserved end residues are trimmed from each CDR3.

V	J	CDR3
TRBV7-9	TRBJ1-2	ASRAGNYGYT
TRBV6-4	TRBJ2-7	ASSAQFVSYEQY
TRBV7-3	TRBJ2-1	ASSLLGTVYNEQF
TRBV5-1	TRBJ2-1	ASSLEGGGSYNEQF
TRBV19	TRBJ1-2	ASSVKATTGTHGYT
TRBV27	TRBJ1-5	ASSFTGGNQPQH
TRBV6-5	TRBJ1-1	ASSYGGMDRSEAF
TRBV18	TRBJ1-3	ASSEGTGNSGNTIY
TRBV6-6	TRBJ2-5	AIGTGGETQY
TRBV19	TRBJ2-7	ASSISDSHYEQY
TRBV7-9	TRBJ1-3	ASSQEGRVKY
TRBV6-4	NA	ASSGIRDRWRYEQY
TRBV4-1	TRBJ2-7	ASSQEGVYAYEQY
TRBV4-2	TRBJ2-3	ASSLGADTQY
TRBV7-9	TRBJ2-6	ASSLVMVPGANVLT
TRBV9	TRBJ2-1	ASSVVGRAGGPDEQF
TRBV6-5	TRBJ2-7	AAHPAGGPYEQY
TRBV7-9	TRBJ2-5	ASSKHRGPLSQETQY
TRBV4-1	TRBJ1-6	ASRTGTSGSSYNSPLH
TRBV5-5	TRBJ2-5	ASSLAETAVVTQY
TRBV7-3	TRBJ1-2	ASSFAPGGYT
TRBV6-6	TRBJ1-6	ASSPGTGYSPLH
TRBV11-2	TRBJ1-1	ASSLDGTEAF
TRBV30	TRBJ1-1	AFPGWAAREAF
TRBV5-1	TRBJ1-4	ASSWRGVTDEKLF
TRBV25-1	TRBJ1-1	ANWGRTEAF
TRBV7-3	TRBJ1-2	ASSLWTSYGYT
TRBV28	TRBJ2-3	ASSLFFATGYTDTQY